One and the same sample provided the 28 T cell receptor beta chains below, sequenced in a study of cytomegalovirus exposure and HLA in healthy donors. Vbeta (60) and Jbeta (13) primers were used in the PCR. Only in-frame clones appear in the TCRdb table, and some are missing; sequencing was by immunoSEQ multiplex PCR. The profile shows around 64,000 clones, about nine tenths of them singletons. Sequenced input: PBMCs. These TCRs come from a woman in her 30s in good health and CMV-seronegative.

The J gene is TRBJ2-1, the V gene TRBV19; D unclear. The CDR3 extends over 15 amino acids. The V end lost 6 bases, the J end lost 0 bases, and 12 bases lay between the germline ends. Germline CDR1 reads LNHDA; CDR2 reads SQIVND (reference sequence). The CDR3 DNA reads as TGTGCCAGTAGCCCCGCAGGAATCTCCTACAATGAGCAGTTCTTC. It is translated as CASSPAGISYNEQFF.

The genes are TRBV19 and TRBJ1-5; 12 bases are shared with TRBD1. The CDR3 length is 15 residues. The germline CDR1 and CDR2 sequences are LNHDA and SQIVND (reference sequence). Trimming removed 5 bases from V and 3 bases from J; junction bases left unmatched: 2. CDR3 in DNA: TGTGCCAGTAGTTGGGGACAGGGGGCCAATCAGCCCCAGCATTTT. Protein product: CASSWGQGANQPQHF. Full variable domain (remainder filled in from reference TRBV19 and TRBJ1-5): DGGITQSPKYLFRKEGQNVTLSCEQNLNHDAMYWYRQDPGQGLRLIYYSQIVNDFQKGDIAEGYSVSREKKESFPLTVTSAQKNPTAFYLCASSWGQGANQPQHFGDGTRLSIL.

The chain couples TRBV5-1 to TRBJ2-7; D may be TRBD1 (6 bases). This CDR3 is built from 14 residues. Germline lookup yields CDR1 SGHRS and CDR2 YFSETQ. The V end lost 2 bases, the J end lost 4 bases, and 13 bases lay between the germline ends. The CDR3 sequence is CASSLQGPPYEQYF. For the CDR3, the DNA is TGCGCCAGCAGCTTACAGGGTCCCCCTTACGAGCAGTACTTC.

The V gene is TRBV5-4, the J gene TRBJ1-5; tentatively, D is TRBD1 (6 bases). The V end lost 2 bases, the J end lost 7 bases, and 7 bases lay between the germline ends. Germline CDR1 is SGHNT and CDR2 is YYREEE (reference sequence). This CDR3 spans 12 amino acids. This chain's CDR3 is CASSFQGQPQHF. DNA for the CDR3: TGTGCCAGCAGCTTTCAGGGGCAGCCCCAGCATTTT.

J is TRBJ2-7 and V is TRBV15, with 8 nucleotides matching TRBD2. Germline assignment: CDR1 LNHNV and CDR2 YYDKDF (reference sequence). The CDR3 is made up of 14 amino acids. V shed 5 bases, J shed 6 bases, and the junction held 9 bases outside the gene matches. CDR3 nucleotides: TGTGCCACCAGCGGTTCAGCGGGAGAGTCCGAGCAGTACTTC. Protein: CATSGSAGESEQYF.

V is TRBV7-9 and J is TRBJ2-1; D is perhaps TRBD1 (6 bases). The CDR3 length is 12 residues. CDR1 SEHNR and CDR2 FQNEAQ come from the germline V gene (reference sequence). The V end was cut by 5 bases, the J end by 8 bases, with 10 bases between. The CDR3 is CASSPQGYEQFF. In nucleotides, the CDR3 is TGTGCCAGCAGCCCACAGGGCTATGAGCAGTTCTTC.

This sequence joins TRBV18 and TRBJ2-1; a weak D match, TRBD2 (6 bases). Trimming took off 0 bases at V and 9 bases at J, with 15 bases between the two ends. This CDR3 has 15 residues. The germline V gene encodes CDR1 KGHSH and CDR2 LQKENI. The CDR3 is CASSPPVSTGVEQFF. Written as DNA, the CDR3 is TGTGCCAGCTCACCACCGGTGTCTACGGGAGTTGAGCAGTTCTTC.

This chain connects TRBV6-1 to TRBJ1-2; D unresolved. Germline loops: CDR1 MNHNS, CDR2 SASEGT. This CDR3 has 15 residues. The V gene lost 2 bases and the J gene lost 0 bases, with 10 bases spanning the gap. CDR3 amino acids: CASSEREGANYGYTF. CDR3 in DNA: TGTGCCAGCAGTGAACGGGAGGGAGCTAACTATGGCTACACCTTC.

This clone was observed a handful of times. V is TRBV15 and J is TRBJ2-7; 8 nucleotides match TRBD1. Germline-derived CDR1 and CDR2 are LNHNV and YYDKDF (reference sequence). There are 16 residues in the CDR3. V lost 0 bases to trimming and J lost 0 bases; unmatched junction nucleotides: 4. This CDR3 is CATSRDIGTGSYEQYF. In DNA form, the CDR3 reads TGTGCCACCAGCAGAGATATCGGGACAGGCTCCTACGAGCAGTACTTC.

The J gene is TRBJ1-2, the V gene TRBV6-1; TRBD1 matches at 7 bases. This CDR3 comprises 13 residues. V was pared by 4 bases and J by 6 bases, with 5 bases of the junction left unmatched. CDR1 and CDR2 from the germline V gene are MNHNS and SASEGT. CDR3 amino acids: CASSGDRGNGYTF. The CDR3 DNA is TGTGCCAGCAGTGGGGACAGAGGAAATGGCTACACCTTC.

The chain links TRBV5-4 to TRBJ2-5; 9 bases are shared with TRBD1. The CDR3 consists of 14 residues. The V gene end was trimmed by 4 bases and the J gene end by 5 bases; junction bases not matched to a gene: 6. Germline-derived CDR1 and CDR2 are SGHNT and YYREEE (reference sequence). The CDR3 DNA sequence: TGTGCCAGCAGCGAAACAGGGGGCCTGGAGACCCAGTACTTC. It encodes CASSETGGLETQYF.

This chain joins TRBV2 and TRBJ1-5; 8 nucleotides match TRBD1. CDR1 and CDR2 from the germline V gene are SNHLY and FYNNEI. V shed 10 bases, J shed 6 bases, and the junction held 5 bases outside the gene matches. The CDR3 consists of 12 residues. In nucleotides, the CDR3 is TGTGCCACCTCGGACAGGGTTCAGCCCCAGCATTTT. This codes for CATSDRVQPQHF.

This chain joins TRBV11-2 and TRBJ2-5, with 15 bases lining up with TRBD2. There are 18 residues in the CDR3. CDR1 and CDR2 from the germline V gene are SGHAT and FQNNGV. V was pared by 3 bases and J by 0 bases, with 5 bases of the junction left unmatched. CDR3 residues: CASSLGLAGGQYQETQYF. Here the CDR3 DNA reads TGTGCCAGCAGCTTGGGACTAGCGGGAGGCCAGTACCAAGAGACCCAGTACTTC.

The rearrangement links TRBV7-3 to TRBJ2-2; 8 positions match TRBD1. Trimming at V came to 0 bases and at J to 3 bases, leaving 6 bases not matched to a gene. Looked up from germline, CDR1 is SGHTA and CDR2 is FQGTGA. The CDR3 is 17 amino acids. CDR3 in amino acids: CASSLTPHRGDTGELFF. In DNA form, the CDR3 reads TGTGCCAGCAGCTTAACGCCCCACAGGGGGGACACCGGGGAGCTGTTTTTT.

The V and J genes are TRBV11-3 and TRBJ1-5; D is ambiguous. V dropped 5 bases and J dropped 4 bases, with 9 bases sitting between them. CDR3 length: 13 residues. Germline V gene lookup returns CDR1 SGHNT and CDR2 YENEEA. CDR3 residues: CASSPDGNQPQHF. As DNA, the CDR3 is TGTGCCAGCAGCCCTGACGGGAATCAGCCCCAGCATTTT. The full variable domain, completed using reference TRBV11-3 and TRBJ1-5, is EAGVVQSPRYKIIEKKQPVAFWCNPISGHNTLYWYLQNLGQGPELLIRYENEEAVDDSQLPKDRFSAERLKGVDSTLKIQPAELGDSAVYLCASSPDGNQPQHFGDGTRLSIL.

To note about this clone: The CDR3 does not close with the conserved phenylalanine or tryptophan, likely indicating a read error. The V gene is TRBV10-3, the J gene TRBJ2-7; TRBD1 matches 7 bases. The CDR3 is 16 residues long. Looked up from germline, CDR1 is ENHRY and CDR2 is SYGVKD. V shed 0 bases and J 3 bases; nucleotides not matched to a gene: 8. CDR3 in DNA: TGTGCCATCAGTGAGTCAATCCGGGACAGCCGCTACGAGCAGTACCTC. This codes for CAISESIRDSRYEQYL.

Turning to this clone: This sample also contains other DNA sequences that code for the same CDR3. The V call is TRBV27, the J call TRBJ2-7; 7 bases align to TRBD1. The V gene's germline CDR1 is MNHEY and CDR2 SMNVEV (reference sequence). CDR3 length: 13 amino acids. Trimming took 3 bases from V and 2 from J; bases not matched to a gene: 1. The CDR3 here is CASSLTGTYEQYF. In DNA form, the CDR3 reads TGTGCCAGCAGTTTGACAGGGACCTACGAGCAGTACTTC.

The chain couples TRBV28 to TRBJ2-3, with 7 bases lining up with TRBD1. This CDR3 is built from 15 residues. V dropped 6 bases and J dropped 2; count of bases not matched to a gene: 8. Germline V CDR1 and CDR2: MDHEN, SYDVKM. The CDR3 loop is CASRDDRAPTDTQYF. In nucleotides, the CDR3 is TGTGCCAGCAGAGACGACAGGGCCCCCACAGATACGCAGTATTTT. Full variable domain (remainder filled in from reference TRBV28 and TRBJ2-3): DVKVTQSSRYLVKRTGEKVFLECVQDMDHENMFWYRQDPGLGLRLIYFSYDVKMKEKGDIPEGYSVSREKKERFSLILESASTNQTSMYLCASRDDRAPTDTQYFGPGTRLTVL.

The chain couples TRBV9 to TRBJ2-7; TRBD1 agrees at 7 bases. The V segment lost 2 bases and the J segment 4 bases; nucleotides outside the gene matches: 9. Germline assignment: CDR1 SGDLS and CDR2 YYNGEE. The CDR3 sequence is 15 residues long. The DNA of the CDR3 is TGTGCCAGCAGCGTGAGTCAGGGGGTTCAATACGAGCAGTACTTC. It yields the protein CASSVSQGVQYEQYF.

In DNA, the CDR3 is TGTGCCAGCAGTGATTACAGGGAGAACACCGGGGAGCTGTTTTTT. Protein product: CASSDYRENTGELFF. V usage is TRBV25-1 and J usage is TRBJ2-2; weak D call: TRBD1 (6 bases). This CDR3 contains 15 residues. Looked up from germline, CDR1 is MGHDK and CDR2 is SYGVNS. Trimming took off 3 bases at V and 1 base at J, with 9 bases between the two ends.

The sample holds one count of this clone. The rearrangement joins TRBV27 to TRBJ2-7; tentative D call: TRBD1 (5 bases). With 5 bases removed from V and 4 bases from J, the gap between germline ends came to 24 bases. This CDR3 has 17 residues. Germline lookup yields CDR1 MNHEY and CDR2 SMNVEV (reference sequence). CDR3 region: CASSAKPVRVGFYEQYF. The CDR3, as DNA: TGTGCCAGCAGTGCCAAACCGGTCAGGGTAGGATTTTACGAGCAGTACTTC.

The chain carries TRBV7-3 and TRBJ2-2; 8 bases agree with TRBD2. In germline, CDR1 is SGHTA, CDR2 FQGTGA. This CDR3 comprises 14 residues. After removal of 8 bases from V and 6 bases from J, the junction contained 8 bases not matched to a gene. The DNA for the CDR3 is TGTGCCAGCGGGACGGGAGGGGTCTCCGGGGAGCTGTTTTTT. Protein sequence: CASGTGGVSGELFF. The entire variable domain, with the rest obtained from reference TRBV7-3 and TRBJ2-2, is as follows: GAGVSQTPSNKVTEKGKYVELRCDPISGHTALYWYRQSLGQGPEFLIYFQGTGAADDSGLPNDRFFAVRPEGSVSTLKIQRTERGDSAVYLCASGTGGVSGELFFGEGSRLTVL.

The rearrangement uses TRBV4-2 and TRBJ2-7, with D maybe TRBD1 (6 bases). Trimming took 3 bases from V and 0 from J, leaving 15 bases between them. The CDR3 consists of 16 residues. Per germline, CDR1 LGHNA and CDR2 YNFKEQ. As DNA, the CDR3 is TGTGCCAGCAGCCAGGCCAAGGGGGTTAGCTCCTACGAGCAGTACTTC. Its translation is CASSQAKGVSSYEQYF.

The count of this clone is one. The chain carries TRBV19 and TRBJ2-7; 11 bases map to TRBD1. CDR3 length: 14 amino acids. CDR1 and CDR2 (germline): LNHDA, SQIVND (reference sequence). V was pared by 5 bases and J by 5 bases, with 5 bases of the junction left unmatched. The DNA of the CDR3 is TGTGCCAGTAGTCCCGGACAGGGGGCTAACGAGCAGTACTTC. This encodes CASSPGQGANEQYF.

The chain joins TRBV20-1 to TRBJ2-7; perhaps TRBD2 as D (6 bases). Trimming removed 1 base at V and 6 bases at J, with 7 bases between. Germline CDR1 and CDR2: DFQATT and SNEGSKA (reference sequence). The CDR3 covers 11 residues. This CDR3 reads CSARVGGEQYF. CDR3 coding DNA: TGCAGTGCTAGAGTGGGAGGCGAGCAGTACTTC.

The V gene is TRBV10-3, the J gene TRBJ1-6, with 7 bases aligning to TRBD1. J gave up 5 bases and V 4 bases, and 5 bases lay outside the gene matches. This CDR3 is built from 15 residues. Germline lookup yields CDR1 ENHRY and CDR2 SYGVKD. CDR3 DNA sequence: TGTGCCATCAGTGCCCGACAGGGAGATAATTCACCCCTCCACTTT. Its protein product is CAISARQGDNSPLHF.

This sequence joins TRBV19 and TRBJ2-7; weak D call: TRBD2 (6 bases). This CDR3 region has 13 residues. V dropped 5 bases and J dropped 0 bases, with 8 bases sitting between them. Germline V lookup: CDR1 LNHDA, CDR2 SQIVND (reference sequence). The DNA of the CDR3 is TGTGCCAGTAGTGGCGGGATCTCCTACGAGCAGTACTTC. It specifies CASSGGISYEQYF. Looking up the rest from reference TRBV19 and TRBJ2-7 gives the full variable domain: DGGITQSPKYLFRKEGQNVTLSCEQNLNHDAMYWYRQDPGQGLRLIYYSQIVNDFQKGDIAEGYSVSREKKESFPLTVTSAQKNPTAFYLCASSGGISYEQYFGPGTRLTVT.

The chain employs TRBV6-1 and TRBJ2-7, with D maybe TRBD1 (5 bases). The V gene's germline CDR1 is MNHNS and CDR2 SASEGT. This CDR3 has 14 amino acids. Trimming took off 4 bases at V and 9 bases at J, with 19 bases between the two ends. The CDR3 loop reads CASSGTIGLDGQYF. The CDR3 coding sequence is TGTGCCAGCAGTGGGACAATTGGGTTAGATGGGCAGTACTTC.